These 21 T cell receptor beta chains were all obtained from the same sample, sequenced in a study of post-analysis software for immune sequencing data. Their cognate antigens are unknown. Unique molecular identifiers tagged the TCR beta cDNA libraries. From the PCR reads, TCRdb called clonotypes with MiXCR, one entry per CDR3 protein. The table includes about 150,000 distinct CDR3 sequences, 30% detected once. Study-wide results and caveats: Relative to controls, patients had about 5 TRBV segments at higher frequency, with TRBV5-6, TRBV5-1 and TRBV20-1 among these.

Sequencing input: blood. The receptor set was obtained from a girl under 18 with multiple sclerosis.

This clonotype came up many times. This sequence joins TRBV29-1 and TRBJ2-7; D unclear. The CDR3 has 11 amino acids. V gave up 5 bases and J gave up 3 bases, with 8 bases separating them. Germline V gives CDR1 SQVTM, CDR2 ANQGSEA. CDR3 nucleotide sequence: TGCAGCGTTCTGGTCCGCTACGAGCAGTACTTC. Amino acids: CSVLVRYEQYF.

This clonotype was seen only a few times. The chain uses TRBV10-2 and TRBJ1-1; 9 positions agree with TRBD1. Germline lookup yields CDR1 WSHSY and CDR2 SAAADI. With V trimmed by 6 bases and J by 5 bases, 19 bases remained unmatched. CDR3 length: 18 residues. The CDR3 reads CASRAQGASLLPGTEAFF. DNA of the CDR3: TGCGCCAGCAGAGCACAGGGGGCGAGCCTTCTCCCTGGGACTGAAGCTTTCTTT.

The chain uses TRBV20-1 and TRBJ1-1; D remains unclear. CDR3 length: 11 amino acids. The germline CDR1 and CDR2 sequences are DFQATT and SNEGSKA (reference sequence). V lost 5 bases and J lost 1, with 5 bases in between. CDR3 nucleotide sequence: TGCAGTGCTTACAGGAACACTGAAGCTTTCTTT. Amino acids: CSAYRNTEAFF.

This clonotype showed up just a few times. The chain employs TRBV20-1 and TRBJ1-6; D possibly corresponds to TRBD1 (6 bases). CDR1 and CDR2 (germline): DFQATT, SNEGSKA (reference sequence). The CDR3 is 13 residues long. Trimming removed 3 bases from V and 4 bases from J, with 7 bases in between. DNA for the CDR3: TGCAGTGCTAGGGACAGTTATAATTCACCCCTCCACTTT. It codes for CSARDSYNSPLHF.

This chain joins TRBV3-1 and TRBJ2-1; 9 bases line up with TRBD1. V was clipped by 3 bases and J by 6 bases; unmatched bases: 9. The germline gives CDR1 LGHDT, CDR2 YNNKEL (reference sequence). This CDR3 is 16 amino acids long. CDR3 loop: CASSQGTGLLTNEQFF. CDR3 DNA sequence: TGTGCCAGCAGCCAGGGGACAGGGCTGCTTACCAATGAGCAGTTCTTC.

With respect to this clonotype: This clone may be a read error of a much larger clone one base away. The chain couples TRBV20-1 to TRBJ2-3; D might be TRBD2 (6 bases). V lost 5 bases, J lost 4 bases, and 13 bases lay in between. The CDR3 totals 13 residues. In germline, CDR1 is DFQATT, CDR2 SNEGSKA (reference sequence). The CDR3 reads CSAPLGGADTQYF. The CDR3 DNA reads as TGCAGTGCTCCACTGGGAGGAGCAGATACGCAGTATTTT.

The chain links TRBV6-5 to TRBJ2-5; D is possibly TRBD2 (5 bases). Germline lookup yields CDR1 MNHEY and CDR2 SVGAGI. This CDR3 contains 14 residues. V lost 7 bases and J 0 bases, leaving 12 bases between the germline ends. CDR3 region: CASMTGIDQETQYF. CDR3 sequence (DNA): TGTGCCAGCATGACCGGGATCGACCAAGAGACCCAGTACTTC.

As concerns this clonotype: This sequence may be a read error, since a much larger clone differs from it by one base. The chain employs TRBV6-1 and TRBJ2-3; 7 bases map to TRBD2. CDR1 and CDR2 from the germline V gene are MNHNS and SASEGT. This CDR3 comprises 12 residues. V lost 10 bases, J lost 9 bases, and 10 bases stayed unmatched. DNA for the CDR3: TGTGCCACCAGCGGGACTGGGGGGACGCAGTATTTT. Residues: CATSGTGGTQYF.

This clonotype was found many times. V usage is TRBV6-2 or TRBV6-3 and J usage is TRBJ2-7, with TRBD2 matching 8 bases. The CDR3 is 15 residues long. Germline values: CDR1 MNHEY, CDR2 SVGEGT. V trimming: 6 bases; J trimming: 3 bases; junction bases outside the gene matches: 10. The CDR3 nucleotides are TGTGCCAGCAGCTCCCCCGGGACTAGTCTCTACGAGCAGTACTTC. This encodes CASSSPGTSLYEQYF.

This clonotype was seen repeatedly, ten times or more. The chain carries TRBV6-6 and TRBJ2-5, with D possibly matching TRBD1 (6 bases). CDR1 and CDR2 (germline): MNHNY, SVGAGI (reference sequence). The CDR3 sequence is 13 residues long. V dropped 2 bases and J dropped 2 bases, with 6 bases sitting between them. In DNA, the CDR3 is TGTGCCAGCAGTTACGGACAGCAAGAGACCCAGTACTTC. It specifies CASSYGQQETQYF.

The chain employs TRBV5-6 and TRBJ1-2; D gene unclear. This CDR3 contains 13 residues. Germline loops: CDR1 SGHDT, CDR2 YYEEEE. V was clipped by 4 bases and J by 8 bases, with 15 bases between them. The CDR3 is CASSIDSPGGYTF. The DNA for the CDR3 is TGTGCCAGCAGCATAGACTCACCGGGGGGCTACACCTTC.

This clonotype was counted between two and nine times. This chain links TRBV6-1 with TRBJ2-7; D not certain. Germline V gives CDR1 MNHNS, CDR2 SASEGT. This CDR3 region has 13 residues. The V gene lost 6 bases and the J gene lost 2 bases, with 11 bases spanning the gap. The CDR3, as DNA: TGTGCCAGCAGAACCCGCGGTACCTACGAGCAGTACTTC. Its translation is CASRTRGTYEQYF.

Of note for this clonotype: A read error is possible here, since a much larger clone lies one base away. The V call is TRBV10-2, the J call TRBJ2-5; 8 nucleotides line up with TRBD2. This CDR3 is 16 amino acids long. Germline lookup yields CDR1 WSHSY and CDR2 SAAADI. The CDR3 DNA is TGCGCCAGCAGTGAAGGGGGTAGCGGGATCGGGGAGACCCGGTACTTC. This translates into CASSEGGSGIGETRYF.

In the case of this clonotype: A single base separates this from a much larger clone, so it may be a read error. This chain joins TRBV20-1 and TRBJ1-5; D is perhaps TRBD1 (5 bases). CDR3 length equals 15 residues. Germline CDR1 DFQATT, CDR2 SNEGSKA (reference sequence). The CDR3 DNA reads TGCAGTGCTAGGCGCGGGGGAAGTGGCAATCGGCCCCAGCATTTT. This gives the protein CSARRGGSGNRPQHF.

The rearrangement uses TRBV20-1 and TRBJ1-1; a possible D gene is TRBD1 (6 bases). Trimming shortened V by 7 bases and J by 2 bases, and 11 bases separated the two germline ends. Germline V gives CDR1 DFQATT, CDR2 SNEGSKA (reference sequence). The length of the CDR3 is 12 residues. The CDR3 region has the DNA TGCAGTGTTGAGGGGGGTAACACTGAAGCTTTCTTT. Its translation: CSVEGGNTEAFF.

This clonotype showed up just a few times. This chain links TRBV12-5 with TRBJ1-1; TRBD1 might be the D (6 bases). The CDR3 length is 16 residues. V lost 6 bases and J 4 bases, leaving 21 bases between the germline ends. From germline, CDR1 is LGHNT and CDR2 FRNRAP. This chain's CDR3 is CASGKAPGALTTEAFF. The DNA of the CDR3 is TGTGCTAGTGGCAAGGCTCCGGGGGCGTTGACCACTGAAGCTTTCTTT.

The V gene is TRBV7-6, the J gene TRBJ2-5; tentatively, D is TRBD2 (6 bases). Looked up from germline, CDR1 is SGHVS and CDR2 is FNYEAQ. Trimming removed 5 bases at V and 11 bases at J, with 12 bases between. The CDR3 is 11 residues long. The CDR3 protein is CASSPGGLQYF. CDR3 bases: TGTGCCAGCAGCCCCGGGGGACTTCAGTACTTC. Complete variable domain (other parts from reference TRBV7-6 and TRBJ2-5): GAGVSQSPRYKVTKRGQDVALRCDPISGHVSLYWYRQALGQGPEFLTYFNYEAQQDKSGLPNDRFSAERPEGSISTLTIQRTEQRDSAMYRCASSPGGLQYFGPGTRLLVL.

This clonotype occurred many times. The rearrangement joins TRBV10-3 to TRBJ2-5, with 8 bases aligning to TRBD2. CDR3 length equals 13 residues. Losses at the gene ends were 8 bases for V and 2 bases for J; bases not matched to a gene: 4. Germline V lookup: CDR1 ENHRY, CDR2 SYGVKD. Here the CDR3 reads CAIATSGQETQYF. CDR3 nucleotides: TGTGCCATCGCTACTAGCGGTCAAGAGACCCAGTACTTC.

The chain links TRBV20-1 to TRBJ2-1; TRBD2 matches 15 bases. The V and J ends lost 5 bases and 8 bases, in that order; junction bases with no gene match: 4. Germline CDR1 and CDR2: DFQATT and SNEGSKA (reference sequence). The CDR3 sequence is 14 residues long. The CDR3 nucleotides are TGCAGTGCTGGAGGACTAGCGGGAGGGTATGAGCAGTTCTTC. Protein product: CSAGGLAGGYEQFF.

This clonotype was detected many times. The chain links TRBV5-1 to TRBJ1-2; tentatively, D is TRBD1 (5 bases). V was pared by 4 bases and J by 3 bases, with 7 bases between. The germline gives CDR1 SGHRS, CDR2 YFSETQ. This CDR3 comprises 12 residues. CDR3 amino acids: CASSTGDYGYTF. Here the CDR3 DNA reads TGCGCCAGCAGCACGGGGGACTATGGCTACACCTTC. The entire variable domain, with the rest obtained from reference TRBV5-1 and TRBJ1-2, is as follows: KAGVTQTPRYLIKTRGQQVTLSCSPISGHRSVSWYQQTPGQGLQFLFEYFSETQRNKGNFPGRFSGRQFSNSRSEMNVSTLELGDSALYLCASSTGDYGYTFGSGTRLTVV.

In this sample, this clonotype turned up many times. The chain is built from TRBV9 and TRBJ1-2; D is ambiguous. Looked up from germline, CDR1 is SGDLS and CDR2 is YYNGEE. The CDR3 is made up of 15 amino acids. Trimming cost V 0 bases and J 0 bases, with 9 bases left between them. The CDR3 loop is CASSVVPAANYGYTF. The CDR3, as DNA: TGTGCCAGCAGCGTAGTCCCGGCAGCTAACTATGGCTACACCTTC.